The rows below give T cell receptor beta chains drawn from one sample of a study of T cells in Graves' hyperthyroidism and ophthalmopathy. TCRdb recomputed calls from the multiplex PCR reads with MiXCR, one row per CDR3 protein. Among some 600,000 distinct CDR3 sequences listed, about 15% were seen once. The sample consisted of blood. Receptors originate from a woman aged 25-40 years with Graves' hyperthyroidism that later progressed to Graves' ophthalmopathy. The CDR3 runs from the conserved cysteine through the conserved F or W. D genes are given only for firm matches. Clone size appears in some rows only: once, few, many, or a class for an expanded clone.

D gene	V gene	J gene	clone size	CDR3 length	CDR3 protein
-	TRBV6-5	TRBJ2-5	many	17	CASSSQKEISYQETQYF
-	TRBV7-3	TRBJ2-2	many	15	CASSLSRDDTGELFF
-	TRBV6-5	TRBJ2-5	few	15	CASSYLGKREETQYF
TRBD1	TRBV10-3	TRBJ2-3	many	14	CAISGGQGSDTQYF
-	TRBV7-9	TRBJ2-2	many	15	CASSQGRRGTGELFF
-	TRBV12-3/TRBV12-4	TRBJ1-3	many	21	CASSLRRGIQDRLRGGNTIYF
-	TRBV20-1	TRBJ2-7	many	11	CSARWGYEQYF
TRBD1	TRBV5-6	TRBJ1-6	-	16	CASSLVPGQSNSPLHF
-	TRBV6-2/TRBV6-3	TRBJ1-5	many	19	CASSYSAWMATYSNQPQHF
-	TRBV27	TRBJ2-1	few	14	CASSFRDLFNEQFF
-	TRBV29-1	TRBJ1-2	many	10	CSVDYEGYTF
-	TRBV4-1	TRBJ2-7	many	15	CASSLQVVLAGEQYF
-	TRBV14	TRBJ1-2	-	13	CASSQSGRESYTF
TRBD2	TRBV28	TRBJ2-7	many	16	CASSLWGGSKAYEQYF
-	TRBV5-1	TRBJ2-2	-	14	CASSLLREAGELFF
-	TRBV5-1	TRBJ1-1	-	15	CASSRTQGMNTEAFF
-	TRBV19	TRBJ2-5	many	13	CASSFDIEETQYF
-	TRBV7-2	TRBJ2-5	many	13	CASSLPQDQTQYF
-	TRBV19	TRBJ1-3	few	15	CASTNPSASGNTIYF
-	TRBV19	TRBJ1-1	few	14	CASSIDQQSYEAFF
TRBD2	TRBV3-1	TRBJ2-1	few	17	CASSPPLRLAGADEQFF
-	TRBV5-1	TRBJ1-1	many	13	CASSLELNTEAFF